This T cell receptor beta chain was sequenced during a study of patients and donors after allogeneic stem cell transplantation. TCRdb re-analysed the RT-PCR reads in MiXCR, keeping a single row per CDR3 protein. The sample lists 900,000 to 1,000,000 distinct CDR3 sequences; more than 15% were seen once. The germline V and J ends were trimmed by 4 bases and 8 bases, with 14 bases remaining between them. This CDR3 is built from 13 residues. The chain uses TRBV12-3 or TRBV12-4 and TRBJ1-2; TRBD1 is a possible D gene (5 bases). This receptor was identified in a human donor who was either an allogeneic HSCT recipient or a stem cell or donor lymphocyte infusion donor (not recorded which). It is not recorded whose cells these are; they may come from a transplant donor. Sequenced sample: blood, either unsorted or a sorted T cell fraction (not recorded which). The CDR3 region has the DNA TGTGCCAGCAGTTCCGATGGGGGAAGAGGCTACACCTTC. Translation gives CASSSDGGRGYTF.